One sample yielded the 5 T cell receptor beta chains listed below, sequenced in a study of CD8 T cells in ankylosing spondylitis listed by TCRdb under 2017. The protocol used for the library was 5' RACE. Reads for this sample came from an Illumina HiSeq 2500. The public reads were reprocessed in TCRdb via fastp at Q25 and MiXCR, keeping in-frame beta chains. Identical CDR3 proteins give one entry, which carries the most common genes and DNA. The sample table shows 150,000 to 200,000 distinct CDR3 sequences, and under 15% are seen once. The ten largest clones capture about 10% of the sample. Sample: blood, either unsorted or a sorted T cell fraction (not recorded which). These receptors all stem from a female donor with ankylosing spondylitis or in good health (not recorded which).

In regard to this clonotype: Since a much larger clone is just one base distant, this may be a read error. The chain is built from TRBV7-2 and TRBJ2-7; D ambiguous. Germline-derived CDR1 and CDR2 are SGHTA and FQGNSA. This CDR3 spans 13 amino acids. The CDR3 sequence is CASSPLKAYEQHF. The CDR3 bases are TGTGCCAGCAGCCCCTTAAAGGCCTACGAGCAGCACTTC.

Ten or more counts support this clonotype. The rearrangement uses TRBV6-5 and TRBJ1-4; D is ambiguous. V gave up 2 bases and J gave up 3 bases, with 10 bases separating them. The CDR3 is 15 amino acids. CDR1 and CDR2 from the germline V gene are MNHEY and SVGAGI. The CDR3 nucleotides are TGTGCCAGCAGTTACCGCGCGGGGTCTAATGAAAAACTGTTTTTT. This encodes CASSYRAGSNEKLFF.

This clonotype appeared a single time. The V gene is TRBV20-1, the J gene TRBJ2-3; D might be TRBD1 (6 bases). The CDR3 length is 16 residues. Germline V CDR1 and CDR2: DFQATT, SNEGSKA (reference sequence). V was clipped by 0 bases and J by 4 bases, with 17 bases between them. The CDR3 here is CSARDSPGDGSDTQYF. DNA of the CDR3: TGCAGTGCTAGAGATTCCCCAGGGGATGGCTCAGATACGCAGTATTTT.

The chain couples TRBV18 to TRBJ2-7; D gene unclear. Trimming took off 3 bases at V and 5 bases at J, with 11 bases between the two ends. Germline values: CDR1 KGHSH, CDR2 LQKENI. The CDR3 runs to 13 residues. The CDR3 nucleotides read TGTGCCAGCTCACCCATCGGAGAGCACGAGCAGTACTTC. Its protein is CASSPIGEHEQYF.

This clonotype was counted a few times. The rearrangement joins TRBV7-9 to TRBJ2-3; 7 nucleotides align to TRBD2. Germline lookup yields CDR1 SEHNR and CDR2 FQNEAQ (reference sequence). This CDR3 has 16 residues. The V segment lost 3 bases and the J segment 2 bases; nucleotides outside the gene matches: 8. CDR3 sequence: CASSFPFSGNTDTQYF. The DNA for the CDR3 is TGTGCCAGCAGCTTCCCCTTCAGCGGGAACACAGATACGCAGTATTTT. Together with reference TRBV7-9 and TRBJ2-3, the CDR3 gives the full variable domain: DTGVSQNPRHKITKRGQNVTFRCDPISEHNRLYWYRQTLGQGPEFLTYFQNEAQLEKSRLLSDRFSAERPKGSFSTLEIQRTEQGDSAMYLCASSFPFSGNTDTQYFGPGTRLTVL.